One and the same sample provided the 28 T cell receptor beta chains below, sequenced in a study of cytomegalovirus exposure and HLA in healthy donors (dated by TCRdb to about 2017). Preparation of the library involved the immunoSEQ multiplex PCR assay. For the multiplex PCR, a mixture combining 60 forward primers for TCR Vbeta segments and 13 reverse primers for TCR Jbeta segments was used. Entries here come from immuneACCESS through TCRdb and include only in-frame sequences with V and J called. Some clones fail to appear in such tables; in the studies checked, an unresolved V gene covers under half of the shortfall, and the cause of the remainder is unknown. The sample contains around 250,000 clones, about nine tenths of them found a single time. The ten largest clones add up to 1.7% of the sample. What was sequenced was PBMCs. The source is a girl aged 2-10 years in good health and CMV-seronegative.

The rearrangement joins TRBV13 to TRBJ2-4; 10 bases line up with TRBD2. This CDR3 comprises 16 residues. V dropped 6 bases and J dropped 4; count of bases not matched to a gene: 9. Looked up from germline, CDR1 is PRHDT and CDR2 is FYEKMQ (reference sequence). In nucleotides, the CDR3 is TGTGCCAGCAGTTCAAGCGGGAGGGCCGCAAAAAACATTCAGTACTTC. Its protein is CASSSSGRAAKNIQYF.

This chain links TRBV9 with TRBJ1-1; TRBD1 agrees at 7 bases. V lost 6 bases and J lost 1; bases outside the gene matches: 6. The CDR3 is 14 residues long. Germline CDR1 is SGDLS and CDR2 is YYNGEE. The CDR3: CASTRGTPNTEAFF. The DNA of the CDR3 is TGTGCCAGCACCAGGGGGACACCGAACACTGAAGCTTTCTTT.

The J gene is TRBJ1-2, the V gene TRBV25-1; D is possibly TRBD1 (5 bases). The V and J ends lost 4 bases and 6 bases respectively, with 12 bases between them. Germline values: CDR1 MGHDK, CDR2 SYGVNS. The CDR3 is 13 residues long. CDR3 protein: CASSVGGGDGYTF. CDR3 bases: TGTGCCAGCAGTGTTGGGGGAGGGGATGGCTACACCTTC.

The genes are TRBV7-5 and TRBJ1-4; the tabulated D call, TRBD1, remains unverified against the DNA. TRBV7-5 is a listed pseudogene. This CDR3 has 16 residues. The CDR3 region is CARSKGDKPCREKLFF. CDR3 sequence (DNA): TGTGCCAGAAGCAAGGGGGACAAACCCTGCCGTGAAAAACTGTTTTTT.

V is TRBV6-6 and J is TRBJ2-3, with 10 bases identical to TRBD2. V shed 8 bases, J shed 2 bases, and the junction held 4 bases outside the gene matches. The CDR3 sequence is 14 residues long. The germline V gene encodes CDR1 MNHNY and CDR2 SVGAGI (reference sequence). The CDR3 sequence is CASLLAGVTDTQYF. DNA of the CDR3: TGTGCCAGCCTCCTAGCGGGGGTCACAGATACGCAGTATTTT.

This chain joins TRBV5-5 and TRBJ1-2; no clear D gene. The germline V gene has CDR1 SGHKS and CDR2 YYEKEE (reference sequence). CDR3 length: 12 amino acids. V was cut by 3 bases and J by 3 bases, with 6 bases left in between. The CDR3 loop is CASSSGDYGYTF. For the CDR3, the DNA is TGTGCCAGCAGCTCGGGAGACTATGGCTACACCTTC.

The chain joins TRBV2 to TRBJ1-5, with 9 bases lining up with TRBD1. This CDR3 region has 14 residues. Trimming cost V 4 bases and J 9 bases; bases outside gene matches: 7. Germline V gives CDR1 SNHLY, CDR2 FYNNEI. CDR3 protein: CASSAGQGQGPQHF. CDR3 nucleotides: TGTGCCAGCAGTGCCGGACAGGGGCAAGGGCCCCAGCATTTT.

This chain links TRBV11-1 with TRBJ2-5; 8 nucleotides align to TRBD1. The V gene end was trimmed by 5 bases and the J gene end by 1 base; junction bases not matched to a gene: 6. CDR1 and CDR2 from the germline V gene are SGHAT and FQDESV (reference sequence). The CDR3 is 15 residues long. The chain's CDR3 is CASSPGGTGQETQYF. In DNA, the CDR3 is TGTGCCAGCAGCCCCGGCGGGACAGGCCAAGAGACCCAGTACTTC. The full variable domain, completed using reference TRBV11-1 and TRBJ2-5, is EAEVAQSPRYKITEKSQAVAFWCDPISGHATLYWYRQILGQGPELLVQFQDESVVDDSQLPKDRFSAERLKGVDSTLKIQPAELGDSAMYLCASSPGGTGQETQYFGPGTRLLVL.

The V call is TRBV10-3, the J call TRBJ2-1; 7 bases are a match to TRBD2. V shed 0 bases and J 2 bases; nucleotides not matched to a gene: 1. In germline, CDR1 is ENHRY, CDR2 SYGVKD. The CDR3 extends over 15 amino acids. The CDR3 nucleotides read TGTGCCATCAGTGAGTCGGGGGGGACCTACAATGAGCAGTTCTTC. Amino acids: CAISESGGTYNEQFF.

Here the CDR3 reads CAKFDRDHWEQYF. In nucleotides, the CDR3 is TGTGCCAAATTCGACAGGGATCATTGGGAGCAGTACTTC. V is TRBV9 and J is TRBJ2-7; TRBD1 matches at 7 bases. V lost 9 bases to trimming and J lost 7 bases; unmatched junction nucleotides: 13. The CDR3 is 13 residues long. From germline, CDR1 is SGDLS and CDR2 YYNGEE.

This chain uses TRBV15 with TRBJ2-5; the match to TRBD2 covers 9 bases. This CDR3 region has 16 residues. The germline gives CDR1 LNHNV, CDR2 YYDKDF (reference sequence). The V and J ends lost 1 base and 5 bases, in that order; junction bases with no gene match: 8. DNA of the CDR3: TGTGCCACCAGCAGAGGCGGGGGGGCATTCTTGGAGACCCAGTACTTC. Its protein product is CATSRGGGAFLETQYF. The entire variable domain, with the rest obtained from reference TRBV15 and TRBJ2-5, is as follows: DAMVIQNPRYQVTQFGKPVTLSCSQTLNHNVMYWYQQKSSQAPKLLFHYYDKDFNNEADTPDNFQSRRPNTSFCFLDIRSPGLGDTAMYLCATSRGGGAFLETQYFGPGTRLLVL.

Comments on this clone: At one end the junction does not follow the germline gene, possibly because of a read error. The CDR3 reads CAGSRTTGEQFF. The CDR3 coding sequence is TGTGCCGGCAGCCGGACTACAGGCGAGCAGTTCTTC. The V call is TRBV5-4, the J call TRBJ2-1, with D maybe TRBD2 (6 bases). There are 12 residues in the CDR3. The germline CDR1 and CDR2 sequences are SGHNT and YYREEE (reference sequence).

This chain connects TRBV10-3 to TRBJ2-1; a weak D match, TRBD2 (6 bases). The V end lost 0 bases, the J end lost 9 bases, and 18 bases lay between the germline ends. This CDR3 contains 16 residues. Germline V lookup: CDR1 ENHRY, CDR2 SYGVKD. The CDR3 region is CAISESIASAGSEQFF. The CDR3, as DNA: TGTGCCATCAGTGAGTCGATAGCCTCCGCGGGATCTGAGCAGTTCTTC.

This clone has only one observation. The rearrangement links TRBV9 to TRBJ2-1; 9 positions agree with TRBD1. This CDR3 has 14 amino acids. In germline, CDR1 is SGDLS, CDR2 YYNGEE. V was pared by 0 bases and J by 6 bases, with 1 base of the junction left unmatched. CDR3 sequence: CASSVGQGGNEQFF. The CDR3 nucleotides are TGTGCCAGCAGCGTAGGACAGGGGGGCAATGAGCAGTTCTTC.

The chain couples TRBV6-5 to TRBJ2-7, with 9 positions matching TRBD1. Germline CDR1 is MNHEY and CDR2 is SVGAGI. The CDR3 has 16 residues. Trimming at V came to 2 bases and at J to 6 bases, leaving 11 bases not matched to a gene. CDR3 loop: CASSYISGTGWLEQYF. For the CDR3, the DNA is TGTGCCAGCAGTTACATCTCCGGGACAGGGTGGCTCGAGCAGTACTTC.

The chain employs TRBV5-1 and TRBJ2-5; D is possibly TRBD1 (6 bases). The CDR3 has 15 residues. Germline lookup yields CDR1 SGHRS and CDR2 YFSETQ. V lost 3 bases and J lost 5, with 17 bases in between. In nucleotides, the CDR3 is TGCGCCAGCAGCTGGTCCGGGACACAGGGCGAGACCCAGTACTTC. Protein: CASSWSGTQGETQYF.

This clone was recorded only once. The gene calls are TRBV6-1 and TRBJ2-7; 10 bases map to TRBD2. Trimming removed 4 bases from V and 3 bases from J; junction bases left unmatched: 9. This CDR3 has 16 residues. Germline lookup yields CDR1 MNHNS and CDR2 SASEGT. In nucleotides, the CDR3 is TGTGCCAGCAGTGGCTGGACTAGCGGACAGTTCTACGAGCAGTACTTC. Amino acids: CASSGWTSGQFYEQYF.

V gene TRBV29-1 combines with J gene TRBJ2-7; no firm D call. V lost 4 bases to trimming and J lost 0 bases, with 16 bases between them. The CDR3 loop spans 15 amino acids. Germline-derived CDR1 and CDR2 are SQVTM and ANQGSEA. This CDR3 reads CSVVIEATTSYEQYF. CDR3 DNA sequence: TGCAGCGTTGTAATCGAGGCCACCACCTCCTACGAGCAGTACTTC.

This clone has just a few counts. Other DNA sequences within the sample encode an identical CDR3. The chain links TRBV10-3 to TRBJ2-1; TRBD2 aligns across 10 bases. The CDR3 is 17 residues long. Germline-derived CDR1 and CDR2 are ENHRY and SYGVKD. The DNA for the CDR3 is TGTGCTACTCTAGCGGGGGTGGGCGAAAGATCCTACAATGAGCAGTTCTTC. It specifies CATLAGVGERSYNEQFF.

A few counts support this clone. The chain joins TRBV7-9 to TRBJ1-1; a possible D gene is TRBD1 (5 bases). The V gene lost 8 bases and the J gene lost 2 bases, with 15 bases spanning the gap. This CDR3 region has 14 residues. Germline CDR1 is SEHNR and CDR2 is FQNEAQ (reference sequence). The CDR3 bases are TGTGCCAGCGTCTTTTTCGGACACAACACTGAAGCTTTCTTT. Residues: CASVFFGHNTEAFF. Filled out from reference TRBV7-9 and TRBJ1-1, the complete variable domain reads DTGVSQNPRHKITKRGQNVTFRCDPISEHNRLYWYRQTLGQGPEFLTYFQNEAQLEKSRLLSDRFSAERPKGSFSTLEIQRTEQGDSAMYLCASVFFGHNTEAFFGQGTRLTVV.

This chain connects TRBV11-2 to TRBJ2-7, with 8 bases matching TRBD2. The trim removed 3 bases at V and 3 bases at J, leaving 4 bases unmatched. This CDR3 comprises 14 residues. The germline gives CDR1 SGHAT, CDR2 FQNNGV. This CDR3 reads CASSFSGTLYEQYF. CDR3 nucleotides: TGTGCCAGCAGCTTTAGCGGGACCCTCTACGAGCAGTACTTC.

This clone was detected once. The genes are TRBV29-1 and TRBJ2-5; D might be TRBD1 (6 bases). Trimming removed 4 bases at V and 1 base at J, with 13 bases between. CDR3 length: 14 residues. Germline assignment: CDR1 SQVTM and CDR2 ANQGSEA. The CDR3 region is CSVGAYRVQETQYF. The CDR3 region has the DNA TGCAGCGTTGGCGCTTACAGGGTCCAAGAGACCCAGTACTTC. Complete variable domain (other parts from reference TRBV29-1 and TRBJ2-5): SAVISQKPSRDICQRGTSLTIQCQVDSQVTMMFWYRQQPGQSLTLIATANQGSEATYESGFVIDKFPISRPNLTFSTLTVSNMSPEDSSIYLCSVGAYRVQETQYFGPGTRLLVL.

V is TRBV27 and J is TRBJ2-7, with TRBD2 matching 7 bases. Germline loops: CDR1 MNHEY, CDR2 SMNVEV (reference sequence). V was pared by 7 bases and J by 6 bases, with 9 bases of the junction left unmatched. This CDR3 comprises 13 residues. The CDR3 region has the DNA TGTGCCAGCAAAGGGTTCGCGGGGGTCGAGCAGTACTTC. Its protein product is CASKGFAGVEQYF.

This chain connects TRBV5-6 to TRBJ2-1, with 10 positions matching TRBD2. Germline-derived CDR1 and CDR2 are SGHDT and YYEEEE. V was pared by 2 bases and J by 8 bases, with 4 bases of the junction left unmatched. The CDR3 loop spans 14 amino acids. The chain's CDR3 is CASSLLSGRDEQFF. The DNA of the CDR3 is TGTGCCAGCAGCTTACTGAGCGGGAGGGATGAGCAGTTCTTC.

The J gene is TRBJ2-1, the V gene TRBV9, with TRBD2 identical over 10 bases. The CDR3 has 16 residues. CDR1 is SGDLS and CDR2 is YYNGEE in the germline V gene. V shed 2 bases, J shed 6 bases, and the junction held 8 bases outside the gene matches. The CDR3: CASSVSSGSLINEQFF. The CDR3 DNA is TGTGCCAGCAGCGTTTCTAGCGGGAGTTTAATCAATGAGCAGTTCTTC.

The gene calls are TRBV27 and TRBJ2-7; 8 nucleotides align to TRBD1. This CDR3 contains 15 residues. The germline V gene has CDR1 MNHEY and CDR2 SMNVEV (reference sequence). V lost 5 bases, J lost 5 bases, and 11 bases stayed unmatched. The CDR3 reads CASSLRRGQVDEQYF. The CDR3 DNA reads TGTGCCAGCAGTCTCCGCCGGGGACAGGTGGACGAGCAGTACTTC.

This clone was recorded once. The V call is TRBV23-1, the J call TRBJ2-7, with a tentative D call TRBD1 (6 bases). TRBV23-1 is recorded as an ORF, its role being uncertain. This CDR3 has 15 amino acids. V was clipped by 4 bases and J by 1 base, with 14 bases between them. This chain's CDR3 is CASSRTGTLSYEQYF. The CDR3, as DNA: TGCGCCAGCAGTCGAACCGGGACACTTTCCTACGAGCAGTACTTC.

In its sample, this clone was seen once. This chain uses TRBV28 with TRBJ2-3; a possible D gene is TRBD2 (7 bases). The CDR3 contains 14 residues. Germline V lookup: CDR1 MDHEN, CDR2 SYDVKM. Between the trimmed V and J ends, which lost 3 bases and 3 bases, there was a span of 10 bases. This CDR3 reads CASSLRGGTDTQYF. CDR3 sequence (DNA): TGTGCCAGCAGTTTGAGGGGGGGGACAGATACGCAGTATTTT.